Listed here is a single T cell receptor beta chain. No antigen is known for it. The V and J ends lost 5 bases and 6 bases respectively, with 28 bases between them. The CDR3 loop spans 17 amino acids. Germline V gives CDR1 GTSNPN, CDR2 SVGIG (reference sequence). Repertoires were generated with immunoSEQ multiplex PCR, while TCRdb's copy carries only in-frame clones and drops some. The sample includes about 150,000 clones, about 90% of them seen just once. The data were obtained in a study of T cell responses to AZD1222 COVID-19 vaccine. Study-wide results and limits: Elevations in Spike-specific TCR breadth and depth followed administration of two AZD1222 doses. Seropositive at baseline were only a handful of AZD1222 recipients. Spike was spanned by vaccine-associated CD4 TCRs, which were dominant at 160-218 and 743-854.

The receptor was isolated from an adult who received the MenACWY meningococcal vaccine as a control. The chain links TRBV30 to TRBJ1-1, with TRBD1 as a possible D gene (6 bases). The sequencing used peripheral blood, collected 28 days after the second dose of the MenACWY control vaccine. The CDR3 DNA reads TGTGCCTGGGGAAGCCTGAGGGGGGCGCGGGAAGGCGCTGAAGCTTTCTTT. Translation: CAWGSLRGAREGAEAFF.